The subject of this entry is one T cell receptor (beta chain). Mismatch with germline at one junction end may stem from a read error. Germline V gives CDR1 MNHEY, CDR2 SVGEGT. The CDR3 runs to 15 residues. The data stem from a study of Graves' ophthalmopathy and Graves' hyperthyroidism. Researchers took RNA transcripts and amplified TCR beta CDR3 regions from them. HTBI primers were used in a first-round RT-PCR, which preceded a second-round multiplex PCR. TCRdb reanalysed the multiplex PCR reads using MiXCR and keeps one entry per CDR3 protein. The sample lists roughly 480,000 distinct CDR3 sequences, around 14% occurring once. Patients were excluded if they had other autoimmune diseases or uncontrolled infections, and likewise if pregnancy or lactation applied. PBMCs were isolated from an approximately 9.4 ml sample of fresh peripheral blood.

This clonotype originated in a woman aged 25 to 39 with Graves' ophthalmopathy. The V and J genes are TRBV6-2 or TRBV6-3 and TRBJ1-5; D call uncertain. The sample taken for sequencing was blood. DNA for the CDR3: TGTGCCAGCAGGCGGATCCAGGTCGTCAATCAGCCTCAGCATTTT. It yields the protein CASRRIQVVNQPQHF.